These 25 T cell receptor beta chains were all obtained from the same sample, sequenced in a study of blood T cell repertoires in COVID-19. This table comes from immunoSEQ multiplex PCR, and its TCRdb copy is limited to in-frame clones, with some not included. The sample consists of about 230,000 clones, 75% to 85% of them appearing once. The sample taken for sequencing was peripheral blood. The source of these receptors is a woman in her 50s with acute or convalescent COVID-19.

The CDR3: CASSFGTDTTNEKLFF. CDR3 sequence (DNA): TGTGCCAGCAGCTTCGGGACAGACACAACTAATGAAAAACTGTTTTTT. V usage is TRBV11-2 and J usage is TRBJ1-4; 7 nucleotides align to TRBD1. Germline CDR1 reads SGHAT; CDR2 reads FQNNGV. This CDR3 region has 16 residues. Germline trimming cut 3 bases from V and 0 bases from J; bases unmatched to any gene: 4.

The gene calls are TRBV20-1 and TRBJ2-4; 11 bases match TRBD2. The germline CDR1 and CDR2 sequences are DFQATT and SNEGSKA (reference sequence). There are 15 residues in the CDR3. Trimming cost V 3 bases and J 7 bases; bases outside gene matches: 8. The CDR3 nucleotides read TGCAGTGCTAGTCCCGGTAGCGGGGGGGGGAACATTCAGTACTTC. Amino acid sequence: CSASPGSGGGNIQYF.

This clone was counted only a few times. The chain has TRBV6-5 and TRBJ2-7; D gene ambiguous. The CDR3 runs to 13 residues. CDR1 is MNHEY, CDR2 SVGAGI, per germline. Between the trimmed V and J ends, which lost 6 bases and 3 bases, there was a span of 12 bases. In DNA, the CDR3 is TGTGCCAGCAGCGGGTACGGCGGCTACGAGCAGTACTTC. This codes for CASSGYGGYEQYF.

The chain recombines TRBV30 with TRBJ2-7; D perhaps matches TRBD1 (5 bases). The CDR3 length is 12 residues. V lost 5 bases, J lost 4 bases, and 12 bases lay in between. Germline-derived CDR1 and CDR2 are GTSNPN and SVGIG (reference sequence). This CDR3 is CAWGWNRYEQYF. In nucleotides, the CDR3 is TGTGCCTGGGGTTGGAACAGGTACGAGCAGTACTTC.

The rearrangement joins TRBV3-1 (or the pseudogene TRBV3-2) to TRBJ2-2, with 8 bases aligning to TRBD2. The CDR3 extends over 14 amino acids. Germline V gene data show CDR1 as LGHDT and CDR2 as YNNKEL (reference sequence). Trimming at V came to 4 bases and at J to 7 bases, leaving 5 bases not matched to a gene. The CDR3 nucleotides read TGTGCCAGCAGCCTCTCAGGGACTAGCGGGGAGCTGTTTTTT. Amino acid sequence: CASSLSGTSGELFF.

The chain's CDR3 is CATSVGGNTEAFF. For the CDR3, the DNA is TGTGCCACCAGTGTTGGAGGGAACACTGAAGCTTTCTTT. This rearrangement joins TRBV24-1 to TRBJ1-1, with D hard to call. The ends were cut back, 5 bases at V and 1 base at J, with 7 bases in the middle. CDR3 length: 13 amino acids. Germline assignment: CDR1 KGHDR and CDR2 SFDVKD.

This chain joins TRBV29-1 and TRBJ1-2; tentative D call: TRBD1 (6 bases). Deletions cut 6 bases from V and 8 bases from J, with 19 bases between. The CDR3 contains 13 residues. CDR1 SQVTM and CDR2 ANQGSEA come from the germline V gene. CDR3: CSVGGGGPRGYTF. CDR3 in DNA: TGCAGCGTCGGAGGGGGGGGGCCCCGGGGCTACACCTTC.

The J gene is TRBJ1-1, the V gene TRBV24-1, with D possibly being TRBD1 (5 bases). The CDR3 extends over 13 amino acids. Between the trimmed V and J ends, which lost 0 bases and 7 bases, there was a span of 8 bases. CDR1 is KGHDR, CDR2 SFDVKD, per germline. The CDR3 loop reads CATSDLTGDEAFF. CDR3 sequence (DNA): TGTGCCACCAGTGATTTGACAGGTGATGAAGCTTTCTTT.

The CDR3 sequence is CASVRSAGGGAFF. CDR3 DNA sequence: TGTGCCAGCGTACGCAGCGCGGGGGGGGGAGCTTTCTTT. The chain employs TRBV6-5 and TRBJ1-1, with D tentatively TRBD1 (5 bases). The V gene's germline CDR1 is MNHEY and CDR2 SVGAGI. The CDR3 has 13 residues. V was trimmed by 8 bases and J by 10 bases, leaving 20 bases between them.

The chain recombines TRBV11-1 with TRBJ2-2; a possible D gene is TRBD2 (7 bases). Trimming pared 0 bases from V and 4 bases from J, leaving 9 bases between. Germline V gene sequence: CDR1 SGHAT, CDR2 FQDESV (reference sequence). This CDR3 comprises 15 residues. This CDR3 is CASSLAGGLTGELFF. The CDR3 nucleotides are TGTGCCAGCAGCTTAGCCGGGGGGCTCACCGGGGAGCTGTTTTTT.

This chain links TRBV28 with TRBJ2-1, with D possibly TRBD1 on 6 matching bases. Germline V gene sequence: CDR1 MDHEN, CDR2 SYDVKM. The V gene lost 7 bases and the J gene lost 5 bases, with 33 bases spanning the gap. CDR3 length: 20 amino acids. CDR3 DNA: TGTGCCAGCACCCCCCGGTTGGGGCAGGGGACGGCGGCGCGAGACAATGAGCAGTTCTTC. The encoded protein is CASTPRLGQGTAARDNEQFF.

The CDR3, as DNA: TGTGCCAGCACCGGTAACTATGGCTACACCTTC. It translates to CASTGNYGYTF. The V and J genes are TRBV2 and TRBJ1-2; D not resolved. Germline V gene data show CDR1 as SNHLY and CDR2 as FYNNEI. V was clipped by 7 bases and J by 1 base, with 4 bases between them. This CDR3 has 11 amino acids.

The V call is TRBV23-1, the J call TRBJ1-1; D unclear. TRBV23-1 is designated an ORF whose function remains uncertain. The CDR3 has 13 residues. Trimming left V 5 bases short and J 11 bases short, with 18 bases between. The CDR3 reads CASSNISVWWAFF. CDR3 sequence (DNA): TGCGCCAGCAGTAATATCTCGGTATGGTGGGCTTTCTTT.

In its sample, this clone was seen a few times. CDR3 coding DNA: TGCGCCAGCAGCCAAGGCGACCGGGACAGCTCCTACGAGCAGTACTTC. Protein: CASSQGDRDSSYEQYF. The genes are TRBV4-1 and TRBJ2-7; 7 bases line up with TRBD1. CDR1 is MGHRA and CDR2 is YSYEKL in the germline V gene. The CDR3 length is 16 residues. J gave up 0 bases and V 1 base, and 6 bases lay outside the gene matches.

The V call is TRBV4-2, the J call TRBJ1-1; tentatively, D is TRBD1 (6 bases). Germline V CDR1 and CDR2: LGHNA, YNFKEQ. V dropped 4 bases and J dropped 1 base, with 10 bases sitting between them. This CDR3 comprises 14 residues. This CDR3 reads CASSREQGNTEAFF. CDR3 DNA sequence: TGTGCCAGCAGCCGGGAACAGGGGAACACTGAAGCTTTCTTT.

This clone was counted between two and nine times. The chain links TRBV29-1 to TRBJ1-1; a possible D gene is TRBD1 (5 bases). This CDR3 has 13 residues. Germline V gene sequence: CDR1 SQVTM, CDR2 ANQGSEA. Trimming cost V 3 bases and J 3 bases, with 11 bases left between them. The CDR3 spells CSVEVSGYTEAFF. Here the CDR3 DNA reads TGCAGCGTTGAGGTGTCAGGGTACACTGAAGCTTTCTTT.

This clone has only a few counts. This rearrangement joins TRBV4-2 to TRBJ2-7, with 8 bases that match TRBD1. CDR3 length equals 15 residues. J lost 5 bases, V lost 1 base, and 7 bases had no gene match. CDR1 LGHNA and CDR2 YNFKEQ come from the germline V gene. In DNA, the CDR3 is TGTGCCAGCAGCCAAGGTGACAGGGGTAGAGACGAGCAGTACTTC. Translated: CASSQGDRGRDEQYF.

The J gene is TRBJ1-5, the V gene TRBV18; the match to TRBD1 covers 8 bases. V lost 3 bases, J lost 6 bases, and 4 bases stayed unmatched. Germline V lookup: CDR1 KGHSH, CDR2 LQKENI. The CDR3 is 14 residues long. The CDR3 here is CASSPDRAGQPQHF. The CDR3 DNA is TGTGCCAGCTCACCGGACAGGGCAGGTCAGCCCCAGCATTTT.

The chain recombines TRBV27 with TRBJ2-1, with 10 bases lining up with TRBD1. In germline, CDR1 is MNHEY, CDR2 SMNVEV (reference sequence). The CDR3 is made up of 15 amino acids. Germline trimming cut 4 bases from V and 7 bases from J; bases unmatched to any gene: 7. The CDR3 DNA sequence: TGTGCCAGCAGTTCGTGGGACAGGGGTTTGAATGAGCAGTTCTTC. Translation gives CASSSWDRGLNEQFF.

CDR3: CASSPRDWTYEQYF. The CDR3 DNA reads as TGTGCCAGCAGTCCCCGGGACTGGACTTACGAGCAGTACTTC. The J gene is TRBJ2-7, the V gene TRBV27; the D gene is possibly TRBD2 (6 bases). The CDR3 is made up of 14 amino acids. Germline V gene sequence: CDR1 MNHEY, CDR2 SMNVEV (reference sequence). Trimming cost V 5 bases and J 4 bases, with 15 bases left between them.

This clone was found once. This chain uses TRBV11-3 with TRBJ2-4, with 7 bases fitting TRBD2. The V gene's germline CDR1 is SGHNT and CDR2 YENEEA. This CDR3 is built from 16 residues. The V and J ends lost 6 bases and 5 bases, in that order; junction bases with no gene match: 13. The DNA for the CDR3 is TGTGCCAGCAGTCAGAGGGGAGGGCTTCGGGAAAACATTCAGTACTTC. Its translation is CASSQRGGLRENIQYF. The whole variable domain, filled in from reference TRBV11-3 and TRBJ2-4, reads EAGVVQSPRYKIIEKKQPVAFWCNPISGHNTLYWYLQNLGQGPELLIRYENEEAVDDSQLPKDRFSAERLKGVDSTLKIQPAELGDSAVYLCASSQRGGLRENIQYFGAGTRLSVL.

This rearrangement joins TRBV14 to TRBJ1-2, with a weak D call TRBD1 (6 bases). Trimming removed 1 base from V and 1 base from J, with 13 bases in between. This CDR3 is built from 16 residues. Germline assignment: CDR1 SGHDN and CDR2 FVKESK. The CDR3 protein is CASSQGITGINYGYTF. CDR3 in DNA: TGTGCCAGCAGCCAAGGGATAACAGGGATTAACTATGGCTACACCTTC.

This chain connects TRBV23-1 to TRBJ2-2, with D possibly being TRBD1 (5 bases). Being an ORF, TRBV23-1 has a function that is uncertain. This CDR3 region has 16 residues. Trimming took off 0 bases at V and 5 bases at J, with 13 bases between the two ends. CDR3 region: CASSQSVAGHTGELFF. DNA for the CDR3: TGCGCCAGCAGTCAATCGGTGGCAGGGCATACCGGGGAGCTGTTTTTT.

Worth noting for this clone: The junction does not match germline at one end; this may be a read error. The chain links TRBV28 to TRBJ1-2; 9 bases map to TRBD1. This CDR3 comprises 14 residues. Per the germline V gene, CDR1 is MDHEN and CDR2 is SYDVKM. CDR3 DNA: TGTGCCAGCAGGAACAGGGGGCCTAAGTATGGCTACACCTTC. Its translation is CASRNRGPKYGYTF.

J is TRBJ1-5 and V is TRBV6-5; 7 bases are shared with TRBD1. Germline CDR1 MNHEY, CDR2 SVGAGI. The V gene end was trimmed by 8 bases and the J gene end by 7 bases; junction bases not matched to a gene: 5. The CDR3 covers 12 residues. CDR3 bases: TGTGCCAGCCACAGGGGCGAGCAGCCCCAGCATTTT. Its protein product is CASHRGEQPQHF.